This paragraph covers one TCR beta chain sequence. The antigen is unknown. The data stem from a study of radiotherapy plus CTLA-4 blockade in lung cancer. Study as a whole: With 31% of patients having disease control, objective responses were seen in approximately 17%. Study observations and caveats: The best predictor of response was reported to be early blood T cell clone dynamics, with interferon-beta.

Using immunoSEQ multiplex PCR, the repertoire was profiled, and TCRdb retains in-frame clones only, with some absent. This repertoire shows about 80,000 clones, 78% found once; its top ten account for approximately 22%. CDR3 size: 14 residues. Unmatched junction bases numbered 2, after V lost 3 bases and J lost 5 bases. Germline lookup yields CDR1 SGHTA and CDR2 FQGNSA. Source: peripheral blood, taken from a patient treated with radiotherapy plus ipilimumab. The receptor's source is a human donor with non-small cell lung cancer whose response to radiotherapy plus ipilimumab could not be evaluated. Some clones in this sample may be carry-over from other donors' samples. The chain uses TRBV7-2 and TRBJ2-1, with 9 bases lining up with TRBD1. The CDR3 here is CASSLWTGDNEQFF. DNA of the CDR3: TGTGCCAGCAGCTTGTGGACAGGGGACAATGAGCAGTTCTTC. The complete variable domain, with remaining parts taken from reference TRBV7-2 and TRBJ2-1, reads GAGVSQSPSNKVTEKGKDVELRCDPISGHTALYWYRQSLGQGLEFLIYFQGNSAPDKSGLPSDRFSAERTGGSVSTLTIQRTQQEDSAVYLCASSLWTGDNEQFFGPGTRLTVL.